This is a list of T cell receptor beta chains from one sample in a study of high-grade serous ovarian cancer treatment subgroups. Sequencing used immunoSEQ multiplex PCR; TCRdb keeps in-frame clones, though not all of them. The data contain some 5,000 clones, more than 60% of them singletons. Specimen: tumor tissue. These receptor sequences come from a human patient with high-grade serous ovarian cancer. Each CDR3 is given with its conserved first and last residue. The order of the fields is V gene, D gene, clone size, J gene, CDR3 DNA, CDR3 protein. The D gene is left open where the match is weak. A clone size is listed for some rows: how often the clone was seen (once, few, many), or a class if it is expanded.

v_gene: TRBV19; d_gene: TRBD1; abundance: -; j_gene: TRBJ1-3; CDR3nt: TGTGCCAGTACCCAGGACAGGGGGTACGGAAACACCATATATTTT; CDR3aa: CASTQDRGYGNTIYF
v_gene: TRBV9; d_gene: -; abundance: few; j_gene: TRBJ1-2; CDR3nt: TGTGCCAGCAGCGCCGACGTCCTAGCTAACTATGGCTACACCTTC; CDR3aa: CASSADVLANYGYTF
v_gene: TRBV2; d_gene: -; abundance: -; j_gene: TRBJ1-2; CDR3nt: TGTGCCAGCAGTGTCCAGGCTCGAGGTGGTGGCTACACCTTC; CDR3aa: CASSVQARGGGYTF
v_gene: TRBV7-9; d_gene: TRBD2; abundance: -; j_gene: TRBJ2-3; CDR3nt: TGTGCCTCCGCGACTAGCGGGGCAGATACGCAGTATTTT; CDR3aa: CASATSGADTQYF
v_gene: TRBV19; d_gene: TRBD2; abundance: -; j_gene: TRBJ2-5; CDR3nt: TGTGCCAGTAGCCGTGGAGTAGCGGGGGATGGGGAGACCCAGTACTTC; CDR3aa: CASSRGVAGDGETQYF
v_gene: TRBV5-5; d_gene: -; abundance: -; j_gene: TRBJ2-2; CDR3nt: TGTGCCAGCAGCTCCCGAGGCGGGGCAGACACCGGGGAGCTGTTTTTT; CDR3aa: CASSSRGGADTGELFF
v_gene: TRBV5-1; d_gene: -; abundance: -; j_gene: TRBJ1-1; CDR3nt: TGCGCCAGCAGCTTTGGACAGATGAACACTGAAGCTTTCTTT; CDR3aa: CASSFGQMNTEAFF
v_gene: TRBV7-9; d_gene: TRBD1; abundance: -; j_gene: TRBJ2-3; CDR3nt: TGTGCCAGCAGCTCACAGGGGATTAGGACGACAGATACGCAGTATTTT; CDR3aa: CASSSQGIRTTDTQYF
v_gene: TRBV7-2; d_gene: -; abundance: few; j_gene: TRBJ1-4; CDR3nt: TGTGCCAGCAGCTTGGGGGGTTGGGCTGAAAAACTGTTTTTT; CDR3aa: CASSLGGWAEKLFF
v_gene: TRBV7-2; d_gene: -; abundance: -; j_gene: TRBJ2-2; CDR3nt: TGTGCCAGCAGCGTCCTCCTAGCGCCCACCGGGGAGCTGTTTTTT; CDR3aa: CASSVLLAPTGELFF
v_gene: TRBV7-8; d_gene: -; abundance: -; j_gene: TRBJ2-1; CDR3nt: TGTGCCAGCAGCTCAAACAGGGATAACAATGAGCAGTTCTTC; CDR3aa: CASSSNRDNNEQFF
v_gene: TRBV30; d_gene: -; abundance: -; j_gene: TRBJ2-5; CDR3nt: TGTGCCTGGAGTGGATGGAGAGAGACCCAGTACTTC; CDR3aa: CAWSGWRETQYF
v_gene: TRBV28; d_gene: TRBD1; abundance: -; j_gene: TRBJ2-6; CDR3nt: TGTGCCAGCAGACCATCCCAGGGGGCTGGGGCCAACGTCCTGACTTTC; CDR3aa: CASRPSQGAGANVLTF
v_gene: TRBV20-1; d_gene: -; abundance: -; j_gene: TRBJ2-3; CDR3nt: TGCAGTGCTAGGCTAGGGTCTGCGCAGTATTTT; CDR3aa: CSARLGSAQYF
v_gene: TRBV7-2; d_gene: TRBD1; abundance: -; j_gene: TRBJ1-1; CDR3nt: TGTGCCAGCAGCAGACAGGGGGGCGGCACTGAAGCTTTCTTT; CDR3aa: CASSRQGGGTEAFF
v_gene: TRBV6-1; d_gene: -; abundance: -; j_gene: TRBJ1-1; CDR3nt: TGTGCCAGCAGTGAAGCCCCGGGGGCGCTTGAAGCTTTCTTT; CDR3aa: CASSEAPGALEAFF
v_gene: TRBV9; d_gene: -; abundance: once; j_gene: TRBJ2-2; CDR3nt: TGTGCCAGCAGCGTAGATGGCAGGACGGGCACCGGGGAGCTGTTTTTT; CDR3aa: CASSVDGRTGTGELFF
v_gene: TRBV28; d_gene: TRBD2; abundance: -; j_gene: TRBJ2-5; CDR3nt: TGTGCCAGCAGTACTAATAGCGGGGGGGCGAAGGGGACCCAGTACTTC; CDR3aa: CASSTNSGGAKGTQYF
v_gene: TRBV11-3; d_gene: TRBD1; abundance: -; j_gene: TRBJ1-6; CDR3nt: TGTGCCAGCAGCTTCCGGGACAGGGTTGGTTCACCCCTCCACTTT; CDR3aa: CASSFRDRVGSPLHF
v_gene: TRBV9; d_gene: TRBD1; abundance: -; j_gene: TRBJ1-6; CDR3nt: TGTGCCAGCAGCGTAGGGACAGGGGGGTTACCCCTCCACTTT; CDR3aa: CASSVGTGGLPLHF
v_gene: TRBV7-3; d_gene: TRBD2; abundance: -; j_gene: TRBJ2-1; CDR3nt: TGTGCCAGCAGCAAAAGCGGGACGAAGTACAATGAGCAGTTCTTC; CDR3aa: CASSKSGTKYNEQFF
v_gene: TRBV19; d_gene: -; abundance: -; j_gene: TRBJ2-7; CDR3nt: TGTGCCAGTAGTATCGCTAAGGGCTCCTACGAGCAGTACTTC; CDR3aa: CASSIAKGSYEQYF
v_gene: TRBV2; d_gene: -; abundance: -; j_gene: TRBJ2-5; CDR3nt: TGTGCCAGCACCCCAGATAGAGTGACCCAGTACTTC; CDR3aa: CASTPDRVTQYF
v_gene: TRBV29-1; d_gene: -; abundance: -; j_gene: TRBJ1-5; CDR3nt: TGCAGCGTTGGGCAGGGCAATCAGCCCCAGCATTTT; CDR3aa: CSVGQGNQPQHF
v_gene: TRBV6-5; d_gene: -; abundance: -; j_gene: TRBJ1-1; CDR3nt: TGTGCCAGCAGTTCCGCTAACAGGAACACTGAAGCTTTCTTT; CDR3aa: CASSSANRNTEAFF
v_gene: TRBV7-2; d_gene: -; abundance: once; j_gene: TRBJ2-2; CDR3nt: TGTGCCAGCAGCCCATGGACAGTCACCGGGGAGCTGTTTTTT; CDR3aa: CASSPWTVTGELFF
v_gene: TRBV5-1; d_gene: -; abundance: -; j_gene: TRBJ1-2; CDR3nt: TGCGCCAGCAGCTCAAGCTCTGCAAACTATGGCTACACCTTC; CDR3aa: CASSSSSANYGYTF
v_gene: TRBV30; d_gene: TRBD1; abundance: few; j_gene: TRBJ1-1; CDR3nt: TGTGCCTGGAGGTTTGGGACAGGCTTGAGTACTGAAGCTTTCTTT; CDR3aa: CAWRFGTGLSTEAFF
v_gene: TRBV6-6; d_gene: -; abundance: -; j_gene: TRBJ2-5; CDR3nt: TGTGCCAGCAGTTACGGGGGATCCCAAGAGACCCAGTACTTC; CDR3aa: CASSYGGSQETQYF
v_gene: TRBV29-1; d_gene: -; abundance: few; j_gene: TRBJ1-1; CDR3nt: TGCAGCGCAGCGGGGGTGAACACTGAAGCTTTCTTT; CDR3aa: CSAAGVNTEAFF
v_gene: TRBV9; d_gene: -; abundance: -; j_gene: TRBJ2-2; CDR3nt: TGTGCCAGCAGCGTAAATCGGGGGAACACCGGGGAGCTGTTTTTT; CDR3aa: CASSVNRGNTGELFF
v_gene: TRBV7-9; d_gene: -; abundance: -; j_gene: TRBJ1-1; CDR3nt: TGTGCCAGCAGCCCCTTGGACGGTGGGACTGAAGCTTTCTTT; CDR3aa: CASSPLDGGTEAFF
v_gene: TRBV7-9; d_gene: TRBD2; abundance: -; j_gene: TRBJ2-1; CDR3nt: TGTGCCAGCAGCTTAACTCTAGCGGAATTCGATGAGCAGTTCTTC; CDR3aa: CASSLTLAEFDEQFF
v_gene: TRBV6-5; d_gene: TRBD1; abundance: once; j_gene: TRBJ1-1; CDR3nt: TGTGCCAGCAGCCCCAGGGGGCTGTGGAACACTGAAGCTTTCTTT; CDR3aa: CASSPRGLWNTEAFF
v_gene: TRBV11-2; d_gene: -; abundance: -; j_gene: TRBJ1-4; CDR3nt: TGTGCCAGCAGCTTAGTAGCAGTCTACAATGAAAAACTGTTTTTT; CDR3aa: CASSLVAVYNEKLFF
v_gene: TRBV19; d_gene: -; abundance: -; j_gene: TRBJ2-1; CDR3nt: TGTGCCAGTAGTATCGGTCAGGACAGCTACAATGAGCAGTTCTTC; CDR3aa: CASSIGQDSYNEQFF
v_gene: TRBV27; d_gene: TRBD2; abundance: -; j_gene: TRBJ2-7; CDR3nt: TGTGCCAGCAGTTCATCAGCGGGGAGAACCTACGAGCAGTACTTC; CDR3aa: CASSSSAGRTYEQYF
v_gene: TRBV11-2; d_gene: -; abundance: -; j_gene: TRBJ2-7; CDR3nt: TGTGCCAGCAGCTTAGATGCCCAGGGAGCCTACGAGCAGTACTTC; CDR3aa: CASSLDAQGAYEQYF
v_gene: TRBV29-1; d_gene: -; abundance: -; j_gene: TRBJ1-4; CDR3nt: TGCAGCGTTGAAACGGGACTGTTAAAAGAAAAACTGTTTTTT; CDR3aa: CSVETGLLKEKLFF
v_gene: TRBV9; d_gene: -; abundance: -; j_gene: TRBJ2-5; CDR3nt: TGTGCCAGCAGCGTAGGTCCCAGTCAAGAGACCCAGTACTTC; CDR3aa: CASSVGPSQETQYF
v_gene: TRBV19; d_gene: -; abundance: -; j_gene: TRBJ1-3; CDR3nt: TGTGCCAGTCATCGAAGGGACTCTGGAAACACCATATATTTT; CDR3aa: CASHRRDSGNTIYF
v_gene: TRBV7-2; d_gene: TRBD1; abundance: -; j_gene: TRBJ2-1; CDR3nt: TGTGCCAGCAGCCCCCAGCCGGGACAGGGGTACAATGAGCAGTTCTTC; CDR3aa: CASSPQPGQGYNEQFF
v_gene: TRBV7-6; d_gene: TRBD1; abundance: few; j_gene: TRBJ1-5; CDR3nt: TGTGCCAGCAGCGTCGGGACAGTAGGTCAGCCCCAGCATTTT; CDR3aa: CASSVGTVGQPQHF
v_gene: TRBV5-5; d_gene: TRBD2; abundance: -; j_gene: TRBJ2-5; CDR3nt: TGTGCCAGCAGCTTGGCTCCCTGGGGAGGGGTCATAAAAGAGACCCAGTACTTC; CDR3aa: CASSLAPWGGVIKETQYF
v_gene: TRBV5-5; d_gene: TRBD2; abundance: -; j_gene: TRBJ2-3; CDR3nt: TGTGCCAGCAGCCGTAGCGGGGGTAGCACAGATACGCAGTATTTT; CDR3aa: CASSRSGGSTDTQYF
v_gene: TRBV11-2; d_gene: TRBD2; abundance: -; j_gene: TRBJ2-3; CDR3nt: TGTGCCAGCAGCTTAGGGCTAGCGGGGAGAGATACGCAGTATTTT; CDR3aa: CASSLGLAGRDTQYF
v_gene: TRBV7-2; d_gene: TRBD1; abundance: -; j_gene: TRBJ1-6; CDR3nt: TGTGCCAGCAGCTTTTCAGGGGGCTATAATTCACCCCTCCACTTT; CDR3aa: CASSFSGGYNSPLHF
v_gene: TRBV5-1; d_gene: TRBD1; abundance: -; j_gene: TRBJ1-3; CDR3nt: TGCGCCAGCAGCTTGTTTCTACCGACCTTACCTGGACAGGTTAGGCCCTCAACTGGAAACACCATATATTTT; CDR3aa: CASSLFLPTLPGQVRPSTGNTIYF
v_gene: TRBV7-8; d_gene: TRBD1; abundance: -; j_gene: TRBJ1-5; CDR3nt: TGTGCCAGCAGTCCCAGGGGGCGCGGTCAGCCCCAGCATTTT; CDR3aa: CASSPRGRGQPQHF
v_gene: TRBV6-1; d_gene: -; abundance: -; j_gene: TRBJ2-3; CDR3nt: TGTGCCAGCAGTGAACGGGGGCTGAGGACAGATACGCAGTATTTT; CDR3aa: CASSERGLRTDTQYF
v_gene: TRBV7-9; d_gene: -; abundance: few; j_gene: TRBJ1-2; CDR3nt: TGTGCCAGCAGCTTAGGGCCAGGGTATGGCTACACCTTC; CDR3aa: CASSLGPGYGYTF
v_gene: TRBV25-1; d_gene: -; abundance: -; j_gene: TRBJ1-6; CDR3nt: TGTGCCAGCACCGATTATGAAGGGGACCCGGGTTCACCCCTCCACTTT; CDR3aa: CASTDYEGDPGSPLHF
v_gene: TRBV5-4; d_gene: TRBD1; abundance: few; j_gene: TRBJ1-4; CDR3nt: TGTGCCAGCAGTATTCAGGGGGCAACTAATGAAAAACTGTTTTTT; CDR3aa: CASSIQGATNEKLFF
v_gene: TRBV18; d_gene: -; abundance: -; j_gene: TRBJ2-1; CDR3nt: TGTGCCAGCTCACCACGGGCCCCGGAGTTCTCCTACAATGAGCAGTTCTTC; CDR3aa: CASSPRAPEFSYNEQFF